The 28 T cell receptor beta chains below come from one sample, sequenced in a study of blood T cells in healthy people across ages. The authors ran a second PCR of 7 to 11 cycles using a sample-barcoded 5' primer and a J-beta primer mix. MiXCR, run by TCRdb on the 5' RACE reads, gives a single entry per CDR3 protein. The sample holds fewer than 2,000,000 distinct CDR3 sequences, about 39% seen once. Sequenced material: blood. The receptors shown here come from a human donor in good health.

The chain is built from TRBV20-1 and TRBJ1-5; maybe TRBD1 (5 bases). This CDR3 spans 16 amino acids. V was shortened by 2 bases and J by 0 bases, with 14 bases between the two germline ends. Germline assignment: CDR1 DFQATT and CDR2 SNEGSKA (reference sequence). CDR3: CSARLGEDYSNQPQHF. The CDR3, as DNA: TGCAGTGCTAGACTGGGGGAGGATTATAGCAATCAGCCCCAGCATTTT.

This clonotype was counted a few times. This chain links TRBV27 with TRBJ1-1; 8 positions match TRBD1. The CDR3 covers 13 residues. After removal of 1 base from V and 5 bases from J, the junction contained 0 bases not matched to a gene. The V gene's germline CDR1 is MNHEY and CDR2 SMNVEV (reference sequence). In DNA form, the CDR3 reads TGTGCCAGCAGTTTATACAGGGGGACTGAAGCTTTCTTT. Protein sequence: CASSLYRGTEAFF.

The J gene is TRBJ2-6, the V gene TRBV27; D is uncertain. CDR1 and CDR2 (germline): MNHEY, SMNVEV (reference sequence). Between the trimmed V and J ends, which lost 10 bases and 0 bases, there was a span of 10 bases. The CDR3 loop spans 14 amino acids. The CDR3 DNA reads as TGTGCCACTGCAGTCGCCTCTGGGGCCAACGTCCTGACTTTC. It is translated as CATAVASGANVLTF.

This clonotype was recorded a few times. Its ends do not fully match the called genes, so a read error is possible. J is TRBJ2-7 and V is TRBV10-3; weak D call: TRBD2 (6 bases). The CDR3 loop spans 14 amino acids. CDR1 and CDR2 from the germline V gene are ENHRY and SYGVKD. The CDR3 protein is CAINPLRDSNEQYF. DNA for the CDR3: TGTGCCATCAATCCCCTCCGGGACTCCAACGAGCAGTACTTC.

This clonotype has a count of ten or more. V and J are TRBV6-5 and TRBJ2-4, with 11 bases aligning to TRBD2. Trimming removed 6 bases from V and 13 bases from J; junction bases left unmatched: 5. The CDR3 covers 12 residues. Germline V gene sequence: CDR1 MNHEY, CDR2 SVGAGI. CDR3 sequence reads: CASRPSGGIQYF. Written as DNA, the CDR3 is TGTGCCAGCAGGCCTAGCGGGGGGATCCAGTACTTC.

The genes are TRBV4-3 and TRBJ1-2, with D unclear. V lost 0 bases and J 7 bases, leaving 9 bases between the germline ends. The CDR3 totals 13 residues. From germline, CDR1 is LGHNA and CDR2 YSLEER. In nucleotides, the CDR3 is TGCGCCAGCAGCCAAGATTATAAGCGTGGCTACACCTTC. Protein: CASSQDYKRGYTF.

V gene TRBV13 combines with J gene TRBJ2-3, with D possibly TRBD2 on 6 matching bases. The CDR3 runs 16 residues. Between the trimmed V and J ends, which lost 4 bases and 1 base, there was a span of 15 bases. CDR1 and CDR2 from the germline V gene are PRHDT and FYEKMQ (reference sequence). In nucleotides, the CDR3 is TGTGCCAGCAGCTCCTTGGTCGGGGGACGCACAGATACGCAGTATTTT. This translates into CASSSLVGGRTDTQYF.

The CDR3 protein is CAILFRAFF. The DNA of the CDR3 is TGTGCCATCTTGTTTAGGGCTTTCTTT. The chain links TRBV21-1 to TRBJ1-1. TRBV21-1 is labeled a pseudogene. This CDR3 has 9 residues.

The gene calls are TRBV12-3 or TRBV12-4 and TRBJ2-2; tentative D call: TRBD2 (6 bases). The CDR3 is 15 amino acids. Trimming shortened V by 5 bases and J by 4 bases, and 14 bases separated the two germline ends. CDR3 DNA: TGTGCCAGCAGTCGGGACTTTCTAGTCACCGGGGAGCTGTTTTTT. Translating it yields CASSRDFLVTGELFF.

A single count supports this clonotype. The chain links TRBV2 to TRBJ1-2, with D perhaps matching TRBD1 (5 bases). The CDR3 has 15 amino acids. Trimming stripped 0 bases from V and 4 bases from J, with 12 bases between. Germline loops: CDR1 SNHLY, CDR2 FYNNEI. CDR3 nucleotide sequence: TGTGCCAGCAGTGAAGCGCGCGACAGTTTCTATGGCTACACCTTC. This sequence encodes CASSEARDSFYGYTF. The variable domain in full, completed from reference TRBV2 and TRBJ1-2, reads EPEVTQTPSHQVTQMGQEVILRCVPISNHLYFYWYRQILGQKVEFLVSFYNNEISEKSEIFDDQFSVERPDGSNFTLKIRSTKLEDSAMYFCASSEARDSFYGYTFGSGTRLTVV.

The sample holds a few counts of this clonotype. The V call is TRBV2, the J call TRBJ2-4; D remains unclear. The CDR3 has 11 residues. Per germline, CDR1 SNHLY and CDR2 FYNNEI. V was shortened by 7 bases and J by 4 bases, with 5 bases between the two germline ends. For the CDR3, the DNA is TGTGCCAGCAATTCAAAAAACATTCAGTACTTC. Translating gives CASNSKNIQYF.

This chain links TRBV9 with TRBJ1-1; no reliable D call. The CDR3 extends over 14 amino acids. V lost 3 bases, J lost 1 base, and 10 bases lay in between. Germline lookup yields CDR1 SGDLS and CDR2 YYNGEE. The CDR3: CASSASLENTEAFF. The DNA of the CDR3 is TGTGCCAGCAGCGCCTCGCTGGAGAACACTGAAGCTTTCTTT.

The chain is built from TRBV20-1 and TRBJ2-5; D gene uncertain. Trimming stripped 8 bases from V and 5 bases from J, with 12 bases between. The germline V gene encodes CDR1 DFQATT and CDR2 SNEGSKA (reference sequence). The CDR3 length is 11 residues. This CDR3 reads CSNLLGETQYF. DNA of the CDR3: TGCAGTAATTTGCTGGGGGAGACCCAGTACTTC.

The chain recombines TRBV6-5 with TRBJ1-2; 7 bases agree with TRBD1. The CDR3 runs 16 residues. CDR1 and CDR2 from the germline V gene are MNHEY and SVGAGI. J lost 4 bases, V lost 6 bases, and 14 bases had no gene match. This CDR3 is CASSPIPRDRFYGYTF. The CDR3 DNA follows: TGTGCCAGCAGCCCAATACCCCGGGACAGATTCTATGGCTACACCTTC.

In its sample, this clonotype was seen a few times. This sequence joins TRBV7-9 and TRBJ2-7; 7 bases fit TRBD1. The CDR3 has 14 amino acids. V was clipped by 5 bases and J by 0 bases; unmatched bases: 4. Germline V lookup: CDR1 SEHNR, CDR2 FQNEAQ (reference sequence). CDR3: CASSGTANSYEQYF. CDR3 DNA sequence: TGTGCCAGCAGCGGGACAGCGAACTCCTACGAGCAGTACTTC. The full variable domain, rest sourced from reference TRBV7-9 and TRBJ2-7, is DTGVSQNPRHKITKRGQNVTFRCDPISEHNRLYWYRQTLGQGPEFLTYFQNEAQLEKSRLLSDRFSAERPKGSFSTLEIQRTEQGDSAMYLCASSGTANSYEQYFGPGTRLTVT.

The rearrangement links TRBV20-1 to TRBJ2-1, with D possibly matching TRBD2 (6 bases). This CDR3 has 14 residues. V lost 4 bases and J 4 bases, leaving 14 bases between the germline ends. The germline CDR1 and CDR2 sequences are DFQATT and SNEGSKA (reference sequence). CDR3 residues: CSAITSRHYNEQFF. In DNA form, the CDR3 reads TGCAGTGCTATTACTAGCCGGCATTACAATGAGCAGTTCTTC.

Comment on this clonotype: The junction departs from the called germline gene at one end, perhaps through a read error. The chain has TRBV7-9 and TRBJ2-3; no clear D gene. The CDR3 runs 14 residues. Germline assignment: CDR1 SEHNR and CDR2 FQNEAQ (reference sequence). The CDR3 loop is CAGSFIRGTDTQYF. The DNA for the CDR3 is TGTGCCGGCAGCTTTATACGGGGCACAGATACGCAGTATTTT.

This chain joins TRBV20-1 and TRBJ2-5, with TRBD1 identical over 8 bases. The J call may be wrong; the DNA end is better matched by TRBJ2-7. Per germline, CDR1 DFQATT and CDR2 SNEGSKA (reference sequence). The CDR3 sequence is 14 residues long. CDR3 sequence (DNA): TGCAGTGCCGCGACTGGACAGGGTCTCTACGAGCAGTACTTC. Protein sequence: CSAATGQGLYEQYF.

This chain connects TRBV15 to TRBJ2-4; TRBD1 matches at 10 bases. This CDR3 comprises 17 residues. Trimming at V came to 5 bases and at J to 0 bases, leaving 7 bases not matched to a gene. From germline, CDR1 is LNHNV and CDR2 YYDKDF (reference sequence). The CDR3 sequence is CATSDDDRGRAKNIQYF. CDR3 nucleotide sequence: TGTGCCACCAGCGACGACGACAGGGGGCGAGCCAAAAACATTCAGTACTTC.

The chain links TRBV6-8 to TRBJ1-3; the D is unclear. The V and J ends lost 4 bases and 0 bases respectively, with 16 bases between them. Germline assignment: CDR1 MNHGY and CDR2 SAAAGT. The CDR3 is 17 residues long. The CDR3 sequence: CASSCGPDPNSGNTIYF. CDR3 sequence (DNA): TGTGCCAGCAGTTGTGGGCCGGACCCAAACTCTGGAAACACCATATATTTT.

This clonotype has a handful of counts. This chain uses TRBV20-1 with TRBJ2-7; tentative D call: TRBD1 (6 bases). The germline CDR1 and CDR2 sequences are DFQATT and SNEGSKA (reference sequence). This CDR3 is 13 amino acids long. The V gene lost 6 bases and the J gene lost 2 bases, with 14 bases spanning the gap. CDR3 amino acids: CSATDRITYEQYF. Written as DNA, the CDR3 is TGCAGTGCCACGGACAGAATAACCTACGAGCAGTACTTC.

J is TRBJ2-6 and V is TRBV12-3 or TRBV12-4; TRBD1 matches at 8 bases. The CDR3 sequence is 22 residues long. The J segment lost 3 bases and the V segment lost 6 bases, leaving 25 bases of the junction unmatched. CDR3 DNA sequence: TGTGCCAGCAGCCCCCCCCAGAGGCCCGACCGGGACAGGAGGTATGGGGCCAACGTCCTGACTTTC. It codes for CASSPPQRPDRDRRYGANVLTF.

The chain is built from TRBV29-1 and TRBJ1-1, with a possible D match to TRBD1 (5 bases). This CDR3 region has 12 residues. The germline gives CDR1 SQVTM, CDR2 ANQGSEA. V was cut by 7 bases and J by 6 bases, with 15 bases left in between. The chain's CDR3 is CSAGGGNAEAFF. CDR3 nucleotide sequence: TGCAGCGCTGGGGGAGGAAACGCTGAAGCTTTCTTT. The entire variable domain, with the rest obtained from reference TRBV29-1 and TRBJ1-1, is as follows: SAVISQKPSRDICQRGTSLTIQCQVDSQVTMMFWYRQQPGQSLTLIATANQGSEATYESGFVIDKFPISRPNLTFSTLTVSNMSPEDSSIYLCSAGGGNAEAFFGQGTRLTVV.

This chain joins TRBV6-1 and TRBJ1-5, with D perhaps matching TRBD1 (5 bases). V dropped 2 bases and J dropped 9 bases, with 20 bases sitting between them. The germline V gene has CDR1 MNHNS and CDR2 SASEGT. The CDR3 is 16 residues long. CDR3 region: CASSEIQGVYDGPQHF. The CDR3 nucleotides read TGTGCCAGCAGTGAAATTCAGGGAGTTTACGATGGGCCCCAGCATTTT.

This clonotype turned up a few times. V usage is TRBV6-6 and J usage is TRBJ1-6; maybe TRBD1 (6 bases). This CDR3 comprises 14 residues. CDR1 is MNHNY, CDR2 SVGAGI, per germline (reference sequence). The germline V and J ends were trimmed by 7 bases and 10 bases, with 17 bases remaining between them. CDR3 residues: CASTQPRGLSPLHF. CDR3 coding DNA: TGTGCCAGCACCCAACCCAGGGGTTTGTCACCCCTCCACTTT.

This chain joins TRBV7-2 and TRBJ2-3; D is perhaps TRBD1 (5 bases). This CDR3 is 14 amino acids long. Germline V lookup: CDR1 SGHTA, CDR2 FQGNSA. Trimming took 3 bases from V and 2 from J, leaving 9 bases between them. The CDR3 sequence: CASSFEGVTDTQYF. The CDR3 bases are TGTGCCAGCAGCTTCGAAGGGGTCACAGATACGCAGTATTTT.

The rearrangement links TRBV5-6 to TRBJ2-4; the D gene is possibly TRBD1 (6 bases). The tail of the sequence fits TRBJ2-7 better, so the J call may be wrong. The germline CDR1 and CDR2 sequences are SGHDT and YYEEEE. This CDR3 is built from 16 residues. The CDR3 loop reads CASSWGPGQSIYEQYF. As DNA, the CDR3 is TGTGCCAGCAGCTGGGGGCCGGGACAAAGCATTTACGAGCAGTACTTC.

The chain combines TRBV12-3 or TRBV12-4 with TRBJ1-5, with D hard to call. The CDR3 runs 15 residues. V was cut by 3 bases and J by 0 bases, with 9 bases left in between. The CDR3 nucleotides read TGTGCCAGCAGTTTTGGTCAGCTTAGCAATCAGCCCCAGCATTTT. This codes for CASSFGQLSNQPQHF.